The 23 T cell receptor beta chains in this list originate from one sample, sequenced in a study of shared clonotypes between healthy human individuals. Sequencing used immunoSEQ multiplex PCR; TCRdb keeps in-frame clones, though not all of them. The table records about 1.5 million clones, approximately 96% of them present only once. Material for sequencing was naive CD4+ T cells sorted from blood. Subset meaning: CD45RA+ positively selected. These receptors all come from a man younger than 45 in good health.

This clone was seen a single time. The V gene is TRBV9, the J gene TRBJ1-2, with D possibly matching TRBD1 (6 bases). This CDR3 has 17 residues. V gave up 0 bases and J gave up 7 bases, with 22 bases separating them. Germline CDR1 and CDR2: SGDLS and YYNGEE. The CDR3 reads CASSVVAGAQSLGGYTF. The CDR3 DNA reads as TGTGCCAGCAGCGTAGTAGCAGGGGCCCAATCTTTGGGTGGCTACACCTTC.

The chain is built from TRBV27 and TRBJ2-6, with 10 bases that match TRBD2. From germline, CDR1 is MNHEY and CDR2 SMNVEV (reference sequence). V was clipped by 5 bases and J by 4 bases; unmatched bases: 14. This CDR3 spans 19 amino acids. The DNA of the CDR3 is TGTGCCAGCAGTCCCCCCATGTTAGCGGGAGGAACAGGGGCCAACGTCCTGACTTTC. Encoded protein: CASSPPMLAGGTGANVLTF.

The genes are TRBV27 and TRBJ1-5, with 7 positions matching TRBD1. Germline CDR1 reads MNHEY; CDR2 reads SMNVEV (reference sequence). After removal of 4 bases from V and 6 bases from J, the junction contained 6 bases not matched to a gene. The CDR3 runs 14 residues. The CDR3 sequence is CASSYKGAGQPQHF. The CDR3 region has the DNA TGTGCCAGCAGTTATAAGGGGGCCGGTCAGCCCCAGCATTTT.

The chain carries TRBV28 and TRBJ2-7, with TRBD1 matching over 8 bases. The CDR3 has 14 amino acids. V lost 3 bases, J lost 3 bases, and 4 bases stayed unmatched. CDR1 and CDR2 from the germline V gene are MDHEN and SYDVKM. The CDR3 sequence is CASSLGTGHYEQYF. The CDR3 bases are TGTGCCAGCAGTTTGGGGACAGGACACTACGAGCAGTACTTC.

The rearrangement links TRBV7-2 to TRBJ2-5, with D uncertain. There are 16 residues in the CDR3. V shed 4 bases and J shed 5 bases, with 20 bases lying between them. CDR1 and CDR2 (germline): SGHTA, FQGNSA. CDR3 DNA sequence: TGTGCCAGCAGCTGGGGTGACACCCTGGTCGGGGAGACCCAGTACTTC. It translates to CASSWGDTLVGETQYF.

The rearrangement uses TRBV7-3 and TRBJ2-7; 7 bases line up with TRBD1. Germline V gene sequence: CDR1 SGHTA, CDR2 FQGTGA. CDR3 length equals 16 residues. Trimming took 2 bases from V and 4 from J; bases not matched to a gene: 11. The CDR3 DNA reads TGTGCCAGCAGCTTAGTCGGTGGGACAGACTTGTACGAGCAGTACTTC. This codes for CASSLVGGTDLYEQYF.

The chain joins TRBV2 to TRBJ2-7; 8 bases agree with TRBD1. J gave up 5 bases and V 6 bases, and 9 bases lay outside the gene matches. From germline, CDR1 is SNHLY and CDR2 FYNNEI. The CDR3 has 14 residues. The CDR3 here is CASSEIRGRNEQYF. The CDR3 coding sequence is TGTGCCAGCAGCGAGATCAGGGGGCGGAACGAGCAGTACTTC.

This rearrangement joins TRBV7-6 to TRBJ2-1, with TRBD2 matching over 9 bases. This CDR3 comprises 17 residues. The germline gives CDR1 SGHVS, CDR2 FNYEAQ. The junction had 8 bases not matched to a gene; V was cut back by 5 bases and J by 0 bases. Written as DNA, the CDR3 is TGTGCCAGCAGCCCGGGACTAGCTCCTAGCTCCTACAATGAGCAGTTCTTC. Amino acids: CASSPGLAPSSYNEQFF.

The chain joins TRBV28 to TRBJ2-1; D might be TRBD2 (6 bases). Germline loops: CDR1 MDHEN, CDR2 SYDVKM. The CDR3 consists of 15 residues. V was trimmed by 3 bases and J by 8 bases, leaving 17 bases between them. The CDR3 here is CASSFTSGRWDEQFF. The CDR3, as DNA: TGTGCCAGCAGTTTTACTTCCGGGAGATGGGATGAGCAGTTCTTC. The whole variable domain, filled in from reference TRBV28 and TRBJ2-1, reads DVKVTQSSRYLVKRTGEKVFLECVQDMDHENMFWYRQDPGLGLRLIYFSYDVKMKEKGDIPEGYSVSREKKERFSLILESASTNQTSMYLCASSFTSGRWDEQFFGPGTRLTVL.

The chain couples TRBV4-3 to TRBJ1-1, with 8 bases aligning to TRBD1. This CDR3 has 14 amino acids. With V trimmed by 1 base and J by 5 bases, 3 bases remained unmatched. The germline gives CDR1 LGHNA, CDR2 YSLEER. CDR3 DNA sequence: TGCGCCAGCAGCCAAGGACAGGGGTCAACTGAAGCTTTCTTT. It yields the protein CASSQGQGSTEAFF.

The V call is TRBV7-6, the J call TRBJ2-7, with 8 nucleotides matching TRBD2. V gave up 0 bases and J gave up 3 bases; unmatched junction bases: 16. CDR3 length equals 19 residues. The germline V gene has CDR1 SGHVS and CDR2 FNYEAQ. CDR3 coding DNA: TGTGCCAGCAGCTTAGCCCAAGGGGCAAGCGGGAGAGCGGACTACGAGCAGTACTTC. Its translation: CASSLAQGASGRADYEQYF.

The chain uses TRBV5-1 and TRBJ2-3, with D possibly TRBD2 on 6 matching bases. Germline V gene lookup returns CDR1 SGHRS and CDR2 YFSETQ. The V and J ends lost 0 bases and 2 bases respectively, with 19 bases between them. The CDR3 has 18 amino acids. Here the CDR3 reads CASSLGGSRGGTTDTQYF. CDR3 DNA sequence: TGCGCCAGCAGCTTGGGGGGGTCTCGAGGCGGGACCACAGATACGCAGTATTTT.

This rearrangement joins TRBV19 to TRBJ1-1; no definite D call. The CDR3 runs 15 residues. Germline V gene data show CDR1 as LNHDA and CDR2 as SQIVND (reference sequence). The V end was cut by 5 bases, the J end by 5 bases, with 18 bases between. CDR3 nucleotides: TGTGCCAGTAGTGTCCAGACGGGCAGAGGGACTGAAGCTTTCTTT. Its protein is CASSVQTGRGTEAFF.

This chain joins TRBV7-2 and TRBJ1-3; D perhaps matches TRBD1 (5 bases). Germline V lookup: CDR1 SGHTA, CDR2 FQGNSA. The CDR3 contains 19 residues. V dropped 0 bases and J dropped 4 bases, with 22 bases sitting between them. CDR3 residues: CASSLAFPRAYFSGNTIYF. CDR3 coding DNA: TGTGCCAGCAGCTTAGCGTTTCCCAGGGCATATTTTTCGGGAAACACCATATATTTT.

This clone was seen once. V gene TRBV6-6 combines with J gene TRBJ2-3; D gene ambiguous. The CDR3 spans 12 residues. The germline CDR1 and CDR2 sequences are MNHNY and SVGAGI (reference sequence). With 6 bases removed from V and 0 bases from J, the gap between germline ends came to 4 bases. The CDR3 spells CASRESTDTQYF. For the CDR3, the DNA is TGTGCCAGCAGAGAAAGCACAGATACGCAGTATTTT.

This clone appeared once. This sequence joins TRBV6-5 and TRBJ2-7; 10 bases fit TRBD2. Trimming removed 3 bases from V and 4 bases from J; junction bases left unmatched: 6. The CDR3 length is 15 residues. The germline V gene encodes CDR1 MNHEY and CDR2 SVGAGI. The CDR3: CASSYLAGVMYEQYF. The CDR3, as DNA: TGTGCCAGCAGTTATCTAGCGGGAGTTATGTACGAGCAGTACTTC.

As for this clone: Other DNA sequences in this sample translate to the same CDR3. The chain is built from TRBV29-1 and TRBJ2-3, with 8 bases identical to TRBD2. The ends lost 3 bases at V and 1 base at J; junction bases unmatched: 0. Germline V gene lookup returns CDR1 SQVTM and CDR2 ANQGSEA. The CDR3 spans 13 residues. The CDR3: CSVERGGTDTQYF. The CDR3 region has the DNA TGCAGCGTTGAGCGGGGGGGCACAGATACGCAGTATTTT.

J is TRBJ2-1 and V is TRBV25-1; 11 bases fit TRBD1. The CDR3 runs to 15 residues. Germline-derived CDR1 and CDR2 are MGHDK and SYGVNS. J was trimmed by 6 bases and V by 4 bases; bases with no gene match: 5. CDR3 sequence: CASSGGTGGVNEQFF. The DNA for the CDR3 is TGTGCCAGCAGTGGGGGGACAGGGGGGGTCAATGAGCAGTTCTTC.

To note about this clone: This sample also contains other DNA sequences that code for the same CDR3. The chain carries TRBV5-1 and TRBJ2-5, with no clear D. This CDR3 is 14 amino acids long. Per the germline V gene, CDR1 is SGHRS and CDR2 is YFSETQ. V shed 0 bases and J shed 1 base, with 7 bases lying between them. The DNA of the CDR3 is TGCGCCAGCAGCTTGGGGCGGAGCCAAGAGACCCAGTACTTC. Translating gives CASSLGRSQETQYF. Supplemented by reference TRBV5-1 and TRBJ2-5, the full variable domain reads KAGVTQTPRYLIKTRGQQVTLSCSPISGHRSVSWYQQTPGQGLQFLFEYFSETQRNKGNFPGRFSGRQFSNSRSEMNVSTLELGDSALYLCASSLGRSQETQYFGPGTRLLVL.

V is TRBV29-1 and J is TRBJ2-7; TRBD1 matches at 7 bases. The CDR3 covers 12 residues. J lost 4 bases, V lost 7 bases, and 7 bases had no gene match. CDR1 SQVTM and CDR2 ANQGSEA come from the germline V gene. The chain's CDR3 is CSAQGVLYEQYF. The CDR3 nucleotides are TGCAGCGCCCAGGGGGTCCTTTACGAGCAGTACTTC.

This clone has a single count. V gene TRBV27 combines with J gene TRBJ2-5; D remains unclear. CDR1 is MNHEY, CDR2 SMNVEV, per germline (reference sequence). V was clipped by 6 bases and J by 4 bases, with 24 bases between them. This CDR3 region has 17 residues. CDR3 nucleotide sequence: TGTGCCAGCAGCCCCCGAGTCCGACCGTACCCAGGAGAGACCCAGTACTTC. The encoded protein is CASSPRVRPYPGETQYF.

CDR3 in DNA: TGTGCCAGCAGCTTGGAGCGGGGGACCTACACAGATACGCAGTATTTT. Its protein is CASSLERGTYTDTQYF. The chain uses TRBV5-6 and TRBJ2-3; 8 nucleotides match TRBD2. Per the germline V gene, CDR1 is SGHDT and CDR2 is YYEEEE. V shed 0 bases and J 2 bases; nucleotides not matched to a gene: 5. The CDR3 runs 16 residues.

This chain links TRBV4-1 with TRBJ1-2, with D hard to call. CDR3 size: 14 residues. The V and J ends lost 4 bases and 4 bases respectively, with 13 bases between them. Per the germline V gene, CDR1 is MGHRA and CDR2 is YSYEKL. The CDR3 DNA follows: TGCGCCAGCAGCCGCGACACCCTGGGCTATGGCTACACCTTC. Encoded protein: CASSRDTLGYGYTF.